A single T cell receptor beta chain is shown here with its context. Data came from immunoSEQ multiplex PCR; TCRdb stores just in-frame clones and leaves some out. The top ten clones hold 2.5% to 3.5% of a sample with tens of thousands of clones, over 65% of them seen once. The data stem from a study of control samples from healthy donors and cancer patients. This CDR3 has 16 amino acids. Trimming took 0 bases from V and 1 from J, leaving 12 bases between them. Germline CDR1 and CDR2: ENHRY and SYGVKD. This sequence joins TRBV10-3 and TRBJ1-1; no reliable D call. This TCR was recovered from a woman aged 45 to 65 with lung cancer. The material sequenced was PBMCs. CDR3 sequence: CAISESTRRGNTEAFF. As DNA, the CDR3 is TGTGCCATCAGTGAGTCGACTCGACGGGGGAACACTGAAGCTTTCTTT.